A selection of T cell receptor beta chains follows, all from one sample in a study of Graves' ophthalmopathy and Graves' hyperthyroidism. TCRdb redid the calling of the multiplex PCR reads with MiXCR, one entry per CDR3 protein. The sample records roughly 400,000 distinct CDR3 sequences, about 16% being singletons. The sample comprised peripheral blood. Every receptor here comes from a woman aged 18-30 years with stable Graves' hyperthyroidism. Both conserved end residues are part of each CDR3. A D gene is named only where the DNA matches it firmly. A clone size is listed for some rows: how often the clone was seen (once, few, many), or a class if it is expanded.

j_gene: TRBJ1-1
d_gene: .
v_gene: TRBV19
abundance: .
CDR3nt: TGTGCCAGTAGTATGATGGGGAACACTGAAGCTTTCTTT
CDR3aa: CASSMMGNTEAFF

j_gene: TRBJ2-5
d_gene: TRBD2
v_gene: TRBV29-1
abundance: many
CDR3nt: TGCAGCGTCCCAGCGGGGGACACGACCGAGACCCAGTACTTC
CDR3aa: CSVPAGDTTETQYF

j_gene: TRBJ1-1
d_gene: TRBD1
v_gene: TRBV7-2
abundance: few
CDR3nt: TGTGCCAGCGGCACTGACAGGGGGCGCGGTACTGAAGCTTTCTTT
CDR3aa: CASGTDRGRGTEAFF

j_gene: TRBJ1-2
d_gene: .
v_gene: TRBV2
abundance: many
CDR3nt: TGTGCCAGCAGACACGGGGTGCCGATTGGATTAAACTATGGCTACACCTTC
CDR3aa: CASRHGVPIGLNYGYTF

j_gene: TRBJ2-7
d_gene: .
v_gene: TRBV6-2/TRBV6-3
abundance: many
CDR3nt: TGTGCCAGCACCTCCCTGGGGACGTCCTACGAGCAGTACTTC
CDR3aa: CASTSLGTSYEQYF

j_gene: TRBJ1-2
d_gene: TRBD1
v_gene: TRBV9
abundance: many
CDR3nt: TGTGCCAGCAGCGCCACTAGGGCAGGGGGGATCTATGGCTACACCTTC
CDR3aa: CASSATRAGGIYGYTF

j_gene: TRBJ1-1
d_gene: .
v_gene: TRBV4-1
abundance: once
CDR3nt: TGCGCCAGCAGCCAACAGGGTCCCTCTGAAGCTTTCTTT
CDR3aa: CASSQQGPSEAFF

j_gene: TRBJ1-5
d_gene: .
v_gene: TRBV11-2
abundance: .
CDR3nt: TGTGCCAGCAGCTTAGATCATGGGGGGAACCGGCAGCCCCAGCATTTT
CDR3aa: CASSLDHGGNRQPQHF

j_gene: TRBJ1-5
d_gene: TRBD1
v_gene: TRBV18
abundance: many
CDR3nt: TGTGCCAGCTCAGGGGACAGGGTCAATCAGCCCCAGCATTTT
CDR3aa: CASSGDRVNQPQHF

j_gene: TRBJ1-2
d_gene: .
v_gene: TRBV20-1
abundance: many
CDR3nt: TGCAGTGCTAGAGAGACAGTAGGGTATGGCTACACCTTC
CDR3aa: CSARETVGYGYTF

j_gene: TRBJ1-5
d_gene: .
v_gene: TRBV4-1
abundance: .
CDR3nt: TGCGCCAGCAGCCAAACTCTGGGCAATCAGCCCCAGCATTTT
CDR3aa: CASSQTLGNQPQHF

j_gene: TRBJ2-7
d_gene: TRBD1
v_gene: TRBV2
abundance: .
CDR3nt: TGTGCCAGCAGCGGGGACAGGGGTCGGGAGCAGTACTTC
CDR3aa: CASSGDRGREQYF

j_gene: TRBJ1-1
d_gene: .
v_gene: TRBV9
abundance: .
CDR3nt: TGTGCCAGCAGCGTCGGGGGAGGGTTAGACACTGAAGCTTTCTTT
CDR3aa: CASSVGGGLDTEAFF

j_gene: TRBJ1-5
d_gene: TRBD1
v_gene: TRBV6-1
abundance: many
CDR3nt: TGTGCCACTAGAGAACAGGGGCTAAATCAGCCCCAGCATTTT
CDR3aa: CATREQGLNQPQHF